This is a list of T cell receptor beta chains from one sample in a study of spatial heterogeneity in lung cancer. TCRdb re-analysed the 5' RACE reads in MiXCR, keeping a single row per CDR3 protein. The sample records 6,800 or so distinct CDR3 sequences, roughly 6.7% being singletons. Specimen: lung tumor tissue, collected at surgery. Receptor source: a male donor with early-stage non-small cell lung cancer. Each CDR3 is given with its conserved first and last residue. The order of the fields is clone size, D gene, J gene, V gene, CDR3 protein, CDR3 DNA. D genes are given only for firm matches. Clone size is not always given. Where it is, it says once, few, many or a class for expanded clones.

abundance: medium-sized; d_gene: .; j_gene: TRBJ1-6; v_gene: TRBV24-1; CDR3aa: CATSAMNGAPLHF; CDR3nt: TGTGCCACCAGTGCCATGAACGGTGCACCCCTCCACTTT
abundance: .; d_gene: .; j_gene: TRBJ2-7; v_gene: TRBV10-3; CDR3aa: CAISESVEQYF; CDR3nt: TGTGCCATCAGTGAGTCGGTGGAGCAGTACTTC
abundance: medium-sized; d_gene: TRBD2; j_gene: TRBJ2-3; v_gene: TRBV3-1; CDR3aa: CASSPGTSRSDTQYF; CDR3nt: TGTGCCAGCAGCCCCGGGACTAGCCGCTCAGATACGCAGTATTTT
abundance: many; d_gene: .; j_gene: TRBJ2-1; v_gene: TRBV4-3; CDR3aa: CASSQDPRTLPYNEQFF; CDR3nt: TGCGCCAGCAGCCAAGACCCAAGGACACTGCCTTACAATGAGCAGTTCTTC
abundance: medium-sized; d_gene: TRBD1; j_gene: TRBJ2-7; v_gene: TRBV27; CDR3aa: CASSSRTGTSEQYF; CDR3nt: TGTGCCAGCAGTTCAAGGACAGGGACGTCCGAGCAGTACTTC
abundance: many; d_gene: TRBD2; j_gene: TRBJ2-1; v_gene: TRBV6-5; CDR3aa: CASSPGTSSYNEQFF; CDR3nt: TGTGCCAGCAGTCCCGGGACTAGCTCCTACAATGAGCAGTTCTTC
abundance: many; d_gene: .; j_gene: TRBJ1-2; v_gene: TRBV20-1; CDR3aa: CSAPPTGNYGYTF; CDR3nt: TGCAGTGCCCCTCCGACAGGAAACTATGGCTACACCTTC
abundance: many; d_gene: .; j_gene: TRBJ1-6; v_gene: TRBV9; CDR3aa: CASSPRGGNSPLHF; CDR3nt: TGTGCCAGCAGCCCCCGGGGCGGTAATTCACCCCTCCACTTT
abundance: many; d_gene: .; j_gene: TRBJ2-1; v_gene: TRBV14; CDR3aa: CASSQWNHNEQFF; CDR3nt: TGTGCCAGCAGCCAGTGGAATCACAATGAGCAGTTCTTC
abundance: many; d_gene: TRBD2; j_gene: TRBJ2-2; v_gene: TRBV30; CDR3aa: CAWSGLAGNTGELFF; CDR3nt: TGTGCCTGGTCGGGACTAGCGGGAAACACCGGGGAGCTGTTTTTT
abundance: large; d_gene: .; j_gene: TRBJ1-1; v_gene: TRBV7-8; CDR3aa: CASTPGRVPRGATEAFF; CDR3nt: TGTGCCAGCACCCCGGGCAGAGTCCCCCGGGGGGCGACTGAAGCTTTCTTT
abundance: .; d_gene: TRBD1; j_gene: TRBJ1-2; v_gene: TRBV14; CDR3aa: CASSHVKTGARYGYTF; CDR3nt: TGTGCCAGCAGCCACGTTAAGACAGGGGCCCGCTATGGCTACACCTTC
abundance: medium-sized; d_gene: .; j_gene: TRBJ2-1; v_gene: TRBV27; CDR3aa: CASSFLGYSNEQFF; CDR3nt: TGTGCCAGCAGTTTCCTTGGATACAGCAATGAGCAGTTCTTC
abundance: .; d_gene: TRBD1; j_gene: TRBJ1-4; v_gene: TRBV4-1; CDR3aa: CASSAGTGGEKLFF; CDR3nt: TGCGCCAGCAGCGCCGGGACAGGGGGAGAAAAACTGTTTTTT
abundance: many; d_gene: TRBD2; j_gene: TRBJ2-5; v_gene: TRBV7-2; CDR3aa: CASSLAGLAGGGSYQETQYF; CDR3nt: TGTGCCAGCAGCTTAGCGGGTCTAGCGGGGGGAGGATCGTACCAAGAGACCCAGTACTTC
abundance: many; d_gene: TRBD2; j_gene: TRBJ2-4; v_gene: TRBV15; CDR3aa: CATSRVSGGPGNIQYF; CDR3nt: TGTGCCACCAGCAGAGTGAGCGGGGGGCCGGGAAACATTCAGTACTTC
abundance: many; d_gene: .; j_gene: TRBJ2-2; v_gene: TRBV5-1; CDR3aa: CASSLTSPGELFF; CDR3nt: TGCGCCAGCAGCTTGACTAGCCCCGGGGAGCTGTTTTTT
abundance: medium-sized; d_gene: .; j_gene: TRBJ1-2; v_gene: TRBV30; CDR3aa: CAWATQGFSGYTF; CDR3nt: TGTGCCTGGGCCACCCAGGGTTTTTCTGGCTACACCTTC
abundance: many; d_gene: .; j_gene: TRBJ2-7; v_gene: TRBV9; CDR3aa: CASSVGGFEGRQYF; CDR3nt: TGTGCCAGCAGCGTAGGTGGGTTTGAAGGTAGGCAGTACTTC
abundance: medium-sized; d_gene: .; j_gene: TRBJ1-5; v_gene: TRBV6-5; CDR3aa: CASSYRGNNQPQHF; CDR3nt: TGTGCCAGCAGTTATAGGGGCAACAATCAGCCCCAGCATTTT
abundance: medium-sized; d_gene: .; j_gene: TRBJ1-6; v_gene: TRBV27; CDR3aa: CASSGPGYNSPLHF; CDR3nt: TGTGCCAGCAGTGGACCAGGGTATAATTCACCCCTCCACTTT
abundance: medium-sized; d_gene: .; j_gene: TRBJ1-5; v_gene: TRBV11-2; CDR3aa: CASSLDYRMAQPQHF; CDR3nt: TGTGCCAGCAGCTTAGATTATAGGATGGCTCAGCCCCAGCATTTT
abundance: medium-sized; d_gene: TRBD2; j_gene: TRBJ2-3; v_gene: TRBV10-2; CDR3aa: CASTEFLGGRASSTDTQYF; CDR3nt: TGCGCCAGCACTGAGTTTCTTGGCGGGAGGGCCTCAAGCACAGATACGCAGTATTTT
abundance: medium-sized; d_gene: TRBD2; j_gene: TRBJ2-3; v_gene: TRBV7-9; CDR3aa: CASSPNSGVRTDTQYF; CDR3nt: TGTGCCAGCAGCCCTAACAGCGGGGTCCGCACAGATACGCAGTATTTT
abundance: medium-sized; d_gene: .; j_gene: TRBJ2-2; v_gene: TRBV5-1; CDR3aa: CASSTAGSTGELFF; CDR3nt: TGCGCCAGCAGCACGGCAGGGTCCACCGGGGAGCTGTTTTTT
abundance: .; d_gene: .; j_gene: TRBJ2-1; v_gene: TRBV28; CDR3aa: CASTLAGRGSNEQFF; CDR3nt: TGTGCCAGCACCCTTGCCGGACGGGGGTCCAATGAGCAGTTCTTC
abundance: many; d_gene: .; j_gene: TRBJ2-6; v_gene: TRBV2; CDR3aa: CASSYTGVGANVLTF; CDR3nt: TGTGCCAGCAGTTACACAGGCGTGGGGGCCAACGTCCTGACTTTC
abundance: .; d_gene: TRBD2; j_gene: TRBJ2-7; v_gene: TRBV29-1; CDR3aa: CSGRTSGSHEQYF; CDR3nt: TGCAGCGGGAGGACTAGCGGGAGCCACGAGCAGTACTTC
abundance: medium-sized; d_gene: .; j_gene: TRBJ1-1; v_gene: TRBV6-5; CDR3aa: CASHSVTEAFF; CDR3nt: TGTGCCAGTCACAGTGTCACTGAAGCTTTCTTT
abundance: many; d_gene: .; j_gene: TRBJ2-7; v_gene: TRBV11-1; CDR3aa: CASSKGTYEQYF; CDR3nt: TGTGCCTCTTCCAAGGGGACCTACGAGCAGTACTTC
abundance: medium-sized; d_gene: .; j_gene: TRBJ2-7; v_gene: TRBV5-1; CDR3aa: CASRERGDTTYEQYF; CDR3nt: TGCGCCAGTAGGGAAAGGGGGGACACCACCTACGAGCAGTACTTC
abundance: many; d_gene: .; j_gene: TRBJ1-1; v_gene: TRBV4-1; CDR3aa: CASSQDRLGTFF; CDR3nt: TGCGCCAGCAGCCAAGATCGGTTAGGTACTTTCTTT
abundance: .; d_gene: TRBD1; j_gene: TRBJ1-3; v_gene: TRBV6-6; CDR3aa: CASSTSTGGRGNTIYF; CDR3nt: TGTGCCAGCAGTACATCGACAGGGGGCCGTGGAAACACCATATATTTT
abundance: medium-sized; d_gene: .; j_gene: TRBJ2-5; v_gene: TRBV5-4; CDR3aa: CASSLSGRGGQETQYF; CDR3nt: TGTGCCAGCAGCTTGAGTGGCAGGGGAGGCCAAGAGACCCAGTACTTC
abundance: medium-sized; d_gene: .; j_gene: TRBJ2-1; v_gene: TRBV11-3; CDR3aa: CASSRGTPPYNEQFF; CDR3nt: TGTGCCAGCAGCCGCGGGACTCCCCCTTACAATGAGCAGTTCTTC
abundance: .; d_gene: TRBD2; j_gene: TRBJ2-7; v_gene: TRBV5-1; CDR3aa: CASSTSGNYEQYF; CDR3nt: TGCGCCAGCAGCACTAGCGGAAACTACGAGCAGTACTTC
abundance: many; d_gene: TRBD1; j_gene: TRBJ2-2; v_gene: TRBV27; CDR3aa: CASSALGQGARNTGELFF; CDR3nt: TGTGCCAGCAGTGCCCTGGGGCAGGGGGCGAGGAACACCGGGGAGCTGTTTTTT
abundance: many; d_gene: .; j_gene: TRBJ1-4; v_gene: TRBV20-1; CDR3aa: CSASPSGGGEKLFF; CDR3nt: TGCAGTGCTAGCCCCTCGGGGGGGGGTGAAAAACTGTTTTTT
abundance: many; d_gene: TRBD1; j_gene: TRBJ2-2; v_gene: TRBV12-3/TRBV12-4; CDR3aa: CASSSAGTGLGELFF; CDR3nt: TGTGCCAGCAGCTCCGCCGGGACAGGCCTCGGGGAGCTGTTTTTT
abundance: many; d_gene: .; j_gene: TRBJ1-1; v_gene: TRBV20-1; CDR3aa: CSAQGNTEAFF; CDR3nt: TGCAGTGCGCAGGGTAACACTGAAGCTTTCTTT
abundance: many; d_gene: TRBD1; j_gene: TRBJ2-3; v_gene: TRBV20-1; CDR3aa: CSAPDRSTDTQYF; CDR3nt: TGCAGTGCCCCGGACAGGAGCACAGATACGCAGTATTTT
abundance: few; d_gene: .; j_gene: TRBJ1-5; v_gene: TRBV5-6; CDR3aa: CASSLWASGDNQPQHF; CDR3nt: TGTGCCAGCAGCTTGTGGGCCTCGGGGGACAATCAGCCCCAGCATTTT
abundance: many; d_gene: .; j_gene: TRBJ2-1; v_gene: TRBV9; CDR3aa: CASSVGGDSYNEQFF; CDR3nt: TGTGCCAGCAGCGTAGGCGGGGATTCCTACAATGAGCAGTTCTTC
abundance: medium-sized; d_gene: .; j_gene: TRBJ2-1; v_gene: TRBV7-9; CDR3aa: CASSDDRTEHNEQFF; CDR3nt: TGTGCCAGCAGCGACGATCGGACAGAGCACAATGAGCAGTTCTTC
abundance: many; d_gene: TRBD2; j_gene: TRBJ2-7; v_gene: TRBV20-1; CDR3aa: CSASRPRGANGEQYF; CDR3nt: TGCAGTGCTAGTCGGCCGCGGGGGGCAAACGGGGAGCAGTACTTC
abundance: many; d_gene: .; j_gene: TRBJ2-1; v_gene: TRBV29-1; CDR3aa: CSPCGRTRTNPNEQFF; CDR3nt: TGCAGCCCCTGCGGTAGGACAAGGACTAACCCCAATGAGCAGTTCTTC
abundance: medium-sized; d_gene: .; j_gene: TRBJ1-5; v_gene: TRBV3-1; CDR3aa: CASSRGTRQPQHF; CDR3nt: TGTGCCAGCAGCCGCGGGACTCGGCAGCCCCAGCATTTT
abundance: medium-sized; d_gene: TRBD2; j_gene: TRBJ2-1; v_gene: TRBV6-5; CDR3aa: CASRPLVGGAWDEQFF; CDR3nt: TGTGCCAGCAGACCCCTGGTCGGGGGGGCCTGGGATGAGCAGTTCTTC
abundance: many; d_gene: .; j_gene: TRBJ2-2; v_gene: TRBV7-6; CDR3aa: CASSFVLGNTGELFF; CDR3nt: TGTGCCAGCAGCTTTGTGTTGGGGAACACCGGGGAGCTGTTTTTT
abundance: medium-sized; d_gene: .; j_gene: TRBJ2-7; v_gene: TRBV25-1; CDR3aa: CASRAGYEQYF; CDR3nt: TGTGCCAGCAGGGCGGGGTACGAGCAGTACTTC
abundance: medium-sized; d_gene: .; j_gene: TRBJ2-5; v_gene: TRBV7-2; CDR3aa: CASSFQGSETQYF; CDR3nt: TGTGCCAGCAGTTTTCAGGGAAGCGAGACCCAGTACTTC
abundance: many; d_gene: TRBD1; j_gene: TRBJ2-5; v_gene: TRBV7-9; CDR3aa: CASSFTGTGDGETQYF; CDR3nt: TGTGCCAGCAGCTTCACCGGCACAGGGGACGGAGAGACCCAGTACTTC